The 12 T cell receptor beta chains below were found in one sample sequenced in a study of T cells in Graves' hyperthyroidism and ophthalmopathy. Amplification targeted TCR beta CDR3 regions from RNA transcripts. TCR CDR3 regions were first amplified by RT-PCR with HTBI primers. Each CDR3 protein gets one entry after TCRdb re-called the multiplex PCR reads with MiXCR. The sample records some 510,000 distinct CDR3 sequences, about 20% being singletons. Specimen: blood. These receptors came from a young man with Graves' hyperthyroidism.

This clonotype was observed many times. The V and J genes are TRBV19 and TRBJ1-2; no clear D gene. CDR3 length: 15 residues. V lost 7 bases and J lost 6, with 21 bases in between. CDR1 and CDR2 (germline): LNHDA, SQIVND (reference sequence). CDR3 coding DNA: TGTGCCAGTACCCCCGTGCGTCCCAAACTCCATGGCTACACCTTC. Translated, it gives CASTPVRPKLHGYTF.

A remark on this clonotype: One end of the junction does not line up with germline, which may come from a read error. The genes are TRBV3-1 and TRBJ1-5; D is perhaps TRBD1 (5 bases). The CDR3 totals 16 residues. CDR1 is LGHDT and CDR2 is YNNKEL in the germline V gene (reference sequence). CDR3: CAGSQGSGSSNQPQHF. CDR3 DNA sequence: TGTGCCGGCAGCCAAGGGTCAGGGTCTAGCAATCAGCCCCAGCATTTT.

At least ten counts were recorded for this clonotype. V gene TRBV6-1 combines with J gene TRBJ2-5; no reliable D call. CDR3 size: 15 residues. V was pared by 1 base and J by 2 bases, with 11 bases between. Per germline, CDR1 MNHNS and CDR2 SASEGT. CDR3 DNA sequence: TGTGCCAGCAGTGAAGGCCCGTGGGAACAAGAGACCCAGTACTTC. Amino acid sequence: CASSEGPWEQETQYF.

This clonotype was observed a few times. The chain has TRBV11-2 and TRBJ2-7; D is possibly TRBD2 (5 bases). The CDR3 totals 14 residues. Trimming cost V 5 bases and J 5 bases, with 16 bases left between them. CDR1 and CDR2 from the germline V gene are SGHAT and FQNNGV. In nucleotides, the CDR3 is TGTGCCAGCAGCCTCGGGATGGGCCTGGACGAGCAGTACTTC. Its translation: CASSLGMGLDEQYF.

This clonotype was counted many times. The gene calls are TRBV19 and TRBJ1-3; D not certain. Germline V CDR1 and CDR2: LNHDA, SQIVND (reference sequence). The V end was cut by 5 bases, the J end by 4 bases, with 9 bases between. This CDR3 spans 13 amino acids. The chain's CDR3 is CASSVDLGNTIYF. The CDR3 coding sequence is TGTGCCAGTAGTGTGGACCTCGGAAACACCATATATTTT.

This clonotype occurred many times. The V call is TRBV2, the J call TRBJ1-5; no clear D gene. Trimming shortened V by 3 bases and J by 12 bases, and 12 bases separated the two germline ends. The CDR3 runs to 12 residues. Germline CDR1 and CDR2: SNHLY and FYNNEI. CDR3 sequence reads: CASSESRKGQHF. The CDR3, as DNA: TGTGCCAGCAGTGAGAGCCGTAAAGGCCAGCATTTT.

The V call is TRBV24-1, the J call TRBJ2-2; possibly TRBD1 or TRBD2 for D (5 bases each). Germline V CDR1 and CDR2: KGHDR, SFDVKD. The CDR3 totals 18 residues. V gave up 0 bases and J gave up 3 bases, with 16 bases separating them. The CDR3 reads CATSDLRAGTVHTGELFF. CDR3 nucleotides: TGTGCCACCAGTGATTTGAGGGCAGGGACGGTGCACACCGGGGAGCTGTTTTTT.

DNA for the CDR3: TGTGCCAGCAGTTACTCTTACTGGGCTAATCAGCCCCAGCATTTT. Its translation: CASSYSYWANQPQHF. The J gene is TRBJ1-5, the V gene TRBV6-5; D is undetermined. The germline V gene encodes CDR1 MNHEY and CDR2 SVGAGI. CDR3 size: 15 residues. V lost 0 bases to trimming and J lost 4 bases, with 10 bases between them.

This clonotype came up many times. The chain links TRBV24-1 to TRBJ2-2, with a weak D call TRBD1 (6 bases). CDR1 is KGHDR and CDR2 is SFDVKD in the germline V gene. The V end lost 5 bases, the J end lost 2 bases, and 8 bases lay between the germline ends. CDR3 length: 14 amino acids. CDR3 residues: CATSGTVNTGELFF. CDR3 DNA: TGTGCCACCAGTGGGACAGTCAACACCGGGGAGCTGTTTTTT.

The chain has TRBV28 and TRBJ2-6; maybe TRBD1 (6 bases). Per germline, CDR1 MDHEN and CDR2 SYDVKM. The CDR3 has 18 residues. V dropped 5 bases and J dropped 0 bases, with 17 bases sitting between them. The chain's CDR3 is CASSVRDTWSSGANVLTF. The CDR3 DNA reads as TGTGCCAGCAGTGTCCGGGACACTTGGAGCTCTGGGGCCAACGTCCTGACTTTC. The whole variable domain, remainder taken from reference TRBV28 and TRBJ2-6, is DVKVTQSSRYLVKRTGEKVFLECVQDMDHENMFWYRQDPGLGLRLIYFSYDVKMKEKGDIPEGYSVSREKKERFSLILESASTNQTSMYLCASSVRDTWSSGANVLTFGAGSRLTVL.

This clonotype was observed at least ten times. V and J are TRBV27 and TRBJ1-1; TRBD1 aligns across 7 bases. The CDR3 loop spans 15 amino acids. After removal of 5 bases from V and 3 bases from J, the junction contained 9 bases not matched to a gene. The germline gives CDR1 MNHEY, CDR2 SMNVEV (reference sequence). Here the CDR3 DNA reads TGTGCCAGCAGTCTATACGGACAGGCCGACACTGAAGCTTTCTTT. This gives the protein CASSLYGQADTEAFF.

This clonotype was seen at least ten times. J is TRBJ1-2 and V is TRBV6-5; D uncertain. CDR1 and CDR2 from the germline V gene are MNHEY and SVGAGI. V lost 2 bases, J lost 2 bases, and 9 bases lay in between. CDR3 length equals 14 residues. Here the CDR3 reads CASSYRTENYGYTF. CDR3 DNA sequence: TGTGCCAGCAGTTACAGAACGGAGAACTATGGCTACACCTTC.